The clone carrying this T cell receptor beta chain came up many times. Antigen unknown. TCRdb analysed the RT-PCR reads with MiXCR anew, one entry per CDR3 protein. The sample consists of roughly 460,000 distinct CDR3 sequences, about a tenth of them appearing once. This record comes from a study of response to subunit inactivated influenza vaccine. The CDR3 runs 14 residues. CDR1 MGHDK and CDR2 SYGVNS come from the germline V gene. Trimming removed 1 base at V and 7 bases at J, with 13 bases between. Notes on the study in general: The study's authors posited that every seasonal influenza vaccination enlists few new T cells.

The sample was PBMCs from blood, taken 40 to 50 days after vaccination. This TCR derives from a man aged 45-65 years who received an inactivated influenza vaccine. The chain links TRBV25-1 to TRBJ2-5, with a tentative D call TRBD1 (7 bases). CDR3 nucleotides: TGTGCCAGCAGTGAATCTCGCCAGGGGGGGACCCAGTACTTC. As protein: CASSESRQGGTQYF.